These T cell receptor beta chains were read from a single sample in a study of blood T cell repertoires in COVID-19. Data came from immunoSEQ multiplex PCR; TCRdb stores just in-frame clones and leaves some out. The sample carries 400,000 to 450,000 clones, around 88% recorded once. Sequenced: peripheral blood. The receptors were gathered from a woman aged 45-65 years with COVID-19, enrolled during active disease. Each CDR3 is given with its conserved first and last residue.

V gene	J gene	CDR3 protein
TRBV30	TRBJ2-6	CAWSTGVGANVLTF
TRBV5-1	TRBJ1-2	CASSLGTGVNGYTF
TRBV5-6	TRBJ1-1	CASSFDRDTEAFF
TRBV7-8	TRBJ2-1	CASSSPVEGTYNEQFF
TRBV5-6	TRBJ2-7	CASSPTVRSYEQYF
TRBV24-1	TRBJ1-5	CATSDWAGDSNQPQHF
TRBV5-6	TRBJ1-5	CASSGTGIRNQPQHF
TRBV6-5	TRBJ2-7	CASSNRLAGAYEQYF
TRBV25-1	TRBJ1-1	CASKWGPEAFF
TRBV5-1	TRBJ1-3	CASYLGDTRLSTIYF
TRBV6-5	TRBJ1-1	CASRFRDGNTEAFF
TRBV9	TRBJ2-3	CASSVYAAAGGPTDTQYF
TRBV6-5	TRBJ2-2	CASSFNRGKVGELFF
TRBV29-1	TRBJ2-1	CSATNTEQFF
TRBV27	TRBJ2-5	CASSQGGGRFGETQYF
TRBV6-5	TRBJ2-3	CAVATYTDTQYF
TRBV7-2	TRBJ1-2	CASSLAVGGGVYGYTF
TRBV5-1	TRBJ1-6	CASSLDTVNNSPLHF
TRBV9	TRBJ1-4	CASSPPAGAEKLFF
TRBV4-1	TRBJ1-4	CASSQDLVGVRLFF
TRBV18	TRBJ1-1	CASSTTGNTEAFF
TRBV13	TRBJ2-5	CASSLGGGRETQYF